These 10 T cell receptor beta chains share one sample of origin, sequenced in a study of read filtering for tumor transcriptome and immune sequencing. The library was built from about 0.4 ug RNA with molecular barcoded adaptors for alpha/delta and beta/gamma chains. TCRdb re-called the reads with MiXCR, one entry per CDR3 protein. The top ten clones hold about 7.7% of a sample with some 140,000 distinct CDR3 sequences, under 15% of them seen once. The sequenced sample consisted of a population of CD138-negative cells sorted from bone marrow. The receptors stem from a donor at least 40 years old with multiple myeloma.

This clonotype was recorded only once. A much larger clone differs by one base, so this may be a read error. This chain connects TRBV24-1 to TRBJ2-3, with TRBD2 matching over 12 bases. The CDR3 sequence is 18 residues long. The germline V gene has CDR1 KGHDR and CDR2 SFDVKD. The CDR3 region is CATSDRLILAGGVDTQCF. The CDR3 DNA reads as TGTGCCACCAGTGACCGACTGATACTAGCGGGAGGTGTAGATACGCAGTGTTTT.

This clonotype was seen many times. CDR3 nucleotides: TGCAGTGCCCATCTAGCGGCCTCCTACGAGCAGTACTTC. Its translation is CSAHLAASYEQYF. The chain links TRBV20-1 to TRBJ2-7; 7 bases are shared with TRBD2. The CDR3 length is 13 residues. Per germline, CDR1 DFQATT and CDR2 SNEGSKA (reference sequence). The junction had 5 bases not matched to a gene; V was cut back by 6 bases and J by 0 bases.

This clonotype was counted at least ten times. The chain joins TRBV2 to TRBJ1-2, with 8 bases fitting TRBD1. The CDR3 contains 14 residues. V dropped 6 bases and J dropped 6; count of bases not matched to a gene: 9. The germline V gene has CDR1 SNHLY and CDR2 FYNNEI. The CDR3 loop is CASSERQGRDGYTF. The CDR3 DNA reads TGTGCCAGCAGCGAACGACAGGGGAGAGATGGCTACACCTTC.

The V gene is TRBV20-1, the J gene TRBJ2-5; D might be TRBD2 (12 bases). The germline V gene has CDR1 DFQATT and CDR2 SNEGSKA (reference sequence). This CDR3 region has 22 residues. With 0 bases removed from V and 2 bases from J, the gap between germline ends came to 34 bases. The CDR3 spells CSAREPWTGGSWTSGTQETQYF. In DNA, the CDR3 is TGCAGTGCTAGAGAGCCATGGACAGGGGGCTCTTGGACTAGCGGGACGCAAGAGACCCAGTACTTC.

There are many counts of this clonotype. The chain combines TRBV6-5 with TRBJ2-4, with D unclear. The CDR3 covers 13 residues. The V end lost 2 bases, the J end lost 5 bases, and 7 bases lay between the germline ends. The germline V gene has CDR1 MNHEY and CDR2 SVGAGI. The CDR3 loop reads CASSYIGENIQYF. The DNA for the CDR3 is TGTGCCAGCAGTTACATAGGCGAAAACATTCAGTACTTC.

This clonotype appeared many times. This chain uses TRBV3-1 with TRBJ1-1, with a weak D call TRBD1 (5 bases). The V gene lost 3 bases and the J gene lost 4 bases, with 12 bases spanning the gap. The germline V gene encodes CDR1 LGHDT and CDR2 YNNKEL (reference sequence). This CDR3 is 14 amino acids long. The CDR3 spells CASSQGGQGTEAFF. The CDR3 DNA sequence: TGTGCCAGCAGCCAGGGAGGGCAGGGCACTGAAGCTTTCTTT.

This clonotype appeared a few times. The chain employs TRBV29-1 and TRBJ1-1, with D tentatively TRBD1 (5 bases). CDR1 and CDR2 from the germline V gene are SQVTM and ANQGSEA. CDR3 length: 13 residues. V was trimmed by 4 bases and J by 3 bases, leaving 12 bases between them. CDR3: CSVGGGPHTEAFF. The CDR3 DNA reads TGCAGCGTTGGGGGGGGACCCCACACTGAAGCTTTCTTT.

This clonotype came up many times. V usage is TRBV3-1 and J usage is TRBJ2-7; D not certain. Germline loops: CDR1 LGHDT, CDR2 YNNKEL (reference sequence). The CDR3 runs 11 residues. V was shortened by 0 bases and J by 5 bases, with 2 bases between the two germline ends. This chain's CDR3 is CASSQEDEQYF. For the CDR3, the DNA is TGTGCCAGCAGCCAAGAAGACGAGCAGTACTTC.

With respect to this clonotype: The missing conserved phenylalanine or tryptophan at the end of this CDR3 makes a read error likely. The DNA is omitted, as the CDR3 cannot be located on it reliably, and the CDR3 follows TCRdb's listing. The J gene is TRBJ2-1, the V gene TRBV7-8; the DNA was not compared with TRBD1, the D call given in the table. The CDR3 spans 14 residues, counting both ends. CDR1 SGHVS and CDR2 FQNEAQ come from the germline V gene. The CDR3 loop is CASSFRGDLNERFL.

The genes are TRBV12-3 or TRBV12-4 and TRBJ2-1, with unresolved D. V lost 4 bases and J lost 4, with 20 bases in between. The CDR3 length is 17 residues. CDR3 DNA: TGTGCCAGCAGTTCCCTCAACCTTAGAGTATCTTACAATGAGCAGTTCTTC. This codes for CASSSLNLRVSYNEQFF.